The clone carrying this T cell receptor beta chain was picked up many times. The antigen is unknown. This sample was included in a study of breast tumors, draining lymph nodes, adjacent tissues. Study outcomes and limitations: The lymph node origin of tumor T cells was framed as consistent with a hypothesis, not demonstrated. Luminal-like breast cancer showed significantly higher tumor–nontumor repertoire similarity than basal-like.

The lymph nodes were axillary draining lymph nodes from breast cancer patients. In TCRdb, the multiplex PCR reads were re-called with MiXCR into one record per CDR3 protein. This sample has 150,000 to 200,000 distinct CDR3 sequences; 30% to 40% occur once, and the top ten carry about 3.8%. V was shortened by 1 base and J by 12 bases, with 13 bases between the two germline ends. CDR1 is SGHVS and CDR2 is FQNEAQ in the germline V gene. The CDR3 spans 13 residues. V is TRBV7-8 and J is TRBJ2-1, with D tentatively TRBD1 or TRBD2 (5 bases each). Source material: axillary lymph node tissue. This TCR was recovered from a female donor with breast cancer. Some clones in this sample may be carry-over from other donors' samples. The CDR3 sequence: CASSLVRGAVQFF. CDR3 in DNA: TGTGCCAGCAGCTTAGTCCGAGGGGCGGTGCAGTTCTTC.